The T cell receptor beta chain under discussion was sequenced for a study of early T cells in non-severe SARS-CoV-2 infection. MiXCR was run by TCRdb on the 5' RACE reads, yielding one entry per CDR3 protein. The sample includes fewer than 120,000 distinct CDR3 sequences, 10% to 15% seen only once; the top ten take around 4%. This clonotype was recorded many times. This sequence was found in an adult who was a healthcare worker with PCR-confirmed SARS-CoV-2 infection or an uninfected control (not recorded which). Sequences were derived from whole blood, sampled at baseline.

The CDR3 reads CASSPERSSGQPQHF. DNA of the CDR3: TGTGCCAGCAGCCCCGAGCGTAGCTCAGGCCAGCCCCAGCATTTT. V is TRBV4-2 and J is TRBJ1-5, with D unclear. The V gene's germline CDR1 is LGHNA and CDR2 YNFKEQ. CDR3 length: 15 amino acids. V lost 4 bases and J 7 bases, leaving 17 bases between the germline ends.